Following are 14 T cell receptor beta chains from one sample sequenced in a study of T cell responses to AZD1222 COVID-19 vaccine. Generated by immunoSEQ multiplex PCR, the TCRdb table keeps only in-frame clones and is missing some. This sample yields around 70,000 clones, of which 88% are seen a single time; 4% to 5% belongs to the top ten. Sequenced material: peripheral blood, taken 28 days after the second dose of the MenACWY control vaccine. The source is an adult who received the MenACWY meningococcal vaccine as a control.

This clone was detected once. The rearrangement joins TRBV6-5 to TRBJ2-5; D is possibly TRBD1 (6 bases). Germline V CDR1 and CDR2: MNHEY, SVGAGI. The CDR3 extends over 15 amino acids. Trimming took 3 bases from V and 1 from J, leaving 12 bases between them. The CDR3 region has the DNA TGTGCCAGCAGTTATTTCCAGGACAGCCAAGAGACCCAGTACTTC. It specifies CASSYFQDSQETQYF.

This clone has a single count. The rearrangement joins TRBV10-3 to TRBJ2-3, with TRBD1 as a possible D gene (5 bases). V was trimmed by 3 bases and J by 0 bases, leaving 10 bases between them. CDR1 ENHRY and CDR2 SYGVKD come from the germline V gene. The CDR3 spans 15 residues. CDR3 sequence: CAISDRDRSTDTQYF. CDR3 DNA sequence: TGTGCCATCAGTGACAGGGATAGGAGCACAGATACGCAGTATTTT.

This chain links TRBV19 with TRBJ2-7, with a weak D call TRBD2 (5 bases). V lost 8 bases to trimming and J lost 7 bases, with 12 bases between them. The CDR3 is 11 amino acids. Germline CDR1 and CDR2: LNHDA and SQIVND (reference sequence). This chain's CDR3 is CASSRSGEQYF. The DNA of the CDR3 is TGTGCCAGTTCAAGGTCGGGGGAGCAGTACTTC.

This chain links TRBV7-2 with TRBJ2-7; no clear D. With 1 base removed from V and 3 bases from J, the gap between germline ends came to 7 bases. Germline CDR1 is SGHTA and CDR2 is FQGNSA. CDR3 length: 13 amino acids. The CDR3 reads CASSLDSSYEQYF. CDR3 nucleotides: TGTGCCAGCAGCTTAGATTCGAGCTACGAGCAGTACTTC. Looking up the rest from reference TRBV7-2 and TRBJ2-7 gives the full variable domain: GAGVSQSPSNKVTEKGKDVELRCDPISGHTALYWYRQSLGQGLEFLIYFQGNSAPDKSGLPSDRFSAERTGGSVSTLTIQRTQQEDSAVYLCASSLDSSYEQYFGPGTRLTVT.

V and J are TRBV13 and TRBJ2-7; no firm D call. The CDR3 is 12 amino acids. Trimming took 7 bases from V and 9 from J, leaving 16 bases between them. Per germline, CDR1 PRHDT and CDR2 FYEKMQ (reference sequence). The CDR3 loop is CASTQGLTGQYF. CDR3 nucleotide sequence: TGTGCCAGCACCCAAGGGTTAACCGGGCAGTACTTC.

The chain has TRBV18 and TRBJ2-7; 8 bases agree with TRBD1. The J segment lost 6 bases and the V segment lost 2 bases, leaving 9 bases of the junction unmatched. This CDR3 is 15 amino acids long. Germline CDR1 and CDR2: KGHSH and LQKENI. CDR3 in amino acids: CASSPGTGGWSEQYF. The CDR3 DNA reads as TGTGCCAGCTCACCAGGAACAGGGGGTTGGAGCGAGCAGTACTTC.

This clone was counted once. Here the CDR3 DNA reads TGTGCCAGCAGCCATCCCCGCCGGAATTCACCCCTCCACTTT. Protein: CASSHPRRNSPLHF. The chain links TRBV7-8 to TRBJ1-6; D uncertain. This CDR3 spans 14 amino acids. Germline CDR1 reads SGHVS; CDR2 reads FQNEAQ. Deletions cut 5 bases from V and 7 bases from J, with 12 bases between.

The table lists this clone with a few counts. The rearrangement joins TRBV9 to TRBJ2-1; D may be TRBD2 (5 bases). This CDR3 is built from 14 residues. V lost 3 bases and J lost 0, with 7 bases in between. Germline V lookup: CDR1 SGDLS, CDR2 YYNGEE. The CDR3 region has the DNA TGTGCCAGCAGCGCCGGGATCTCCTACAATGAGCAGTTCTTC. Protein product: CASSAGISYNEQFF.

Here the CDR3 reads CASPRAQTQYF. CDR3 bases: TGTGCCAGCCCTAGGGCGCAGACCCAGTACTTC. This rearrangement joins TRBV21-1 to TRBJ2-5. TRBV21-1 is a known pseudogene. The CDR3 spans 11 residues.

J is TRBJ1-1 and V is TRBV2, with 8 bases identical to TRBD1. Germline V gives CDR1 SNHLY, CDR2 FYNNEI. The V gene end was trimmed by 8 bases and the J gene end by 7 bases; junction bases not matched to a gene: 6. CDR3 size: 12 residues. CDR3 DNA: TGTGCCAGCGGGACAGGATCGATTGAAGCTTTCTTT. Protein product: CASGTGSIEAFF.

As DNA, the CDR3 is TGTGCCTGGAGTGAACTAGCGGGGGAAGGAGAGACCCAGTACTTC. Translated, it gives CAWSELAGEGETQYF. The chain couples TRBV30 to TRBJ2-5, with TRBD2 matching over 11 bases. The CDR3 totals 15 residues. Trimming took 1 base from V and 4 from J; bases not matched to a gene: 5. In germline, CDR1 is GTSNPN, CDR2 SVGIG (reference sequence).

CDR3 in DNA: TGTGCCAGCAGCCCGGGACAGAGCACAGATACGCAGTATTTT. It codes for CASSPGQSTDTQYF. The chain carries TRBV6-2 or TRBV6-3 and TRBJ2-3; the match to TRBD1 covers 7 bases. Germline V CDR1 and CDR2: MNHEY, SVGEGT. The junction had 3 bases not matched to a gene; V was cut back by 6 bases and J by 0 bases. CDR3 length equals 14 residues.

The chain employs TRBV12-3 or TRBV12-4 and TRBJ1-4; no clear D. The ends were cut back, 6 bases at V and 3 bases at J, with 5 bases in the middle. The CDR3 has 12 residues. The DNA for the CDR3 is TGTGCCAGCAGGTCTCCTAATGAAAAACTGTTTTTT. Translation: CASRSPNEKLFF.

This clone came up once. The chain joins TRBV28 to TRBJ1-5, with a weak D call TRBD1 (5 bases). From germline, CDR1 is MDHEN and CDR2 SYDVKM. This CDR3 contains 15 residues. V was trimmed by 6 bases and J by 3 bases, leaving 15 bases between them. CDR3 protein: CASSSGQTANQPQHF. Written as DNA, the CDR3 is TGTGCCAGCAGCTCCGGACAAACCGCCAATCAGCCCCAGCATTTT.